This entry is about one T cell receptor (beta chain). This CDR3 has 16 residues. Per germline, CDR1 GTSNPN and CDR2 SVGIG (reference sequence). Trimming removed 2 bases from V and 4 bases from J, with 19 bases in between. These data are taken from a study of blood T cell repertoires in COVID-19. Assay used: immunoSEQ multiplex PCR; TCRdb lists only in-frame clones, some missing. The table has hundreds of thousands of clones, roughly nine tenths seen once. The J gene is TRBJ2-3, the V gene TRBV30; D is perhaps TRBD2 (5 bases). Source material: peripheral blood. The receptor comes from a woman between 45 and 65 years old who had recovered from COVID-19. The CDR3 spells CAWSQYRGKGADTQYF. The CDR3 coding sequence is TGTGCCTGGAGTCAGTACCGAGGGAAGGGAGCAGATACGCAGTATTTT.